This T cell receptor beta chain is from a study of T cell changes during pregnancy in multiple sclerosis. The germline CDR1 and CDR2 sequences are MDHEN and SYDVKM. The CDR3 runs 13 residues. The V segment lost 9 bases and the J segment 9 bases; nucleotides outside the gene matches: 10. Assay: immunoSEQ multiplex PCR; the TCRdb copy retains only in-frame clones and omits some. Of about 40,000 clones in the sample, 90% to 95% were seen once. V is TRBV28 and J is TRBJ2-1; 8 bases map to TRBD1. This sequence was found in a female donor with multiple sclerosis, enrolled in a pregnancy study. Sequences were derived from CD4+ T cells from peripheral blood mononuclear cells, sampled before pregnancy. CDR3: CASLEQGDAEQFF. The DNA for the CDR3 is TGTGCCAGTTTGGAACAGGGGGACGCTGAGCAGTTCTTC.